This T cell receptor (beta chain) was recovered during a study of cytomegalovirus exposure and HLA in healthy donors. Overall study: Earlier results showed 90 million to 130 million unique TCR beta sequences derived from roughly 180 million T cells. Genotyping of some 400 donors showed that over 65% belonged to the Caucasian-associated ancestry cluster.

Primers: 60 Vbeta forward and 13 Jbeta reverse. TCRdb keeps only in-frame clones here, not all; method: immunoSEQ multiplex PCR. The sample consists of approximately 150,000 clones, about 80% of them appearing once. Study-level results: Association of a missense DCLRE1C variant with TCR beta V- and J-gene trimming was reported in a later analysis. Roughly even sequencing depth across donors was the assumption behind the presence/absence analyses.

A note on this clone: Its antigen is currently unknown.

The CDR3 sequence is 16 residues long. Germline CDR1 reads SGHDT; CDR2 reads YYEEEE. The germline V and J ends were trimmed by 1 base and 5 bases, with 18 bases remaining between them. The clonotype was recovered from a man aged 35-49 years in good health and CMV-seronegative. The chain joins TRBV5-6 to TRBJ2-5, with D maybe TRBD1 (6 bases). Material for sequencing was PBMCs. In nucleotides, the CDR3 is TGTGCCAGCAGCTTGTGGGCCAGGGGTACGCCGGAGACCCAGTACTTC. Amino acids: CASSLWARGTPETQYF. Full variable domain (remainder filled in from reference TRBV5-6 and TRBJ2-5): DAGVTQSPTHLIKTRGQQVTLRCSPKSGHDTVSWYQQALGQGPQFIFQYYEEEERQRGNFPDRFSGHQFPNYSSELNVNALLLGDSALYLCASSLWARGTPETQYFGPGTRLLVL.